Below are 20 T cell receptor beta chains sequenced from a single sample in a study of T cell repertoires in cytomegalovirus infection. In TCRdb, the reads were re-called with MiXCR into one record per CDR3 protein. Among roughly 240,000 distinct CDR3 sequences listed, around 6.4% were seen once. The specimen was PBMCs. These receptor sequences come from a human donor in good health (CMV status not recorded). Some clones in this sample may be carry-over from other donors' samples.

This clonotype was observed many times. The CDR3 spells CASSLARSHEQYF. The CDR3 nucleotides read TGTGCCAGCAGCTTAGCTCGGAGCCACGAGCAGTACTTC. V gene TRBV7-2 combines with J gene TRBJ2-7; D gene ambiguous. This CDR3 region has 13 residues. CDR1 SGHTA and CDR2 FQGNSA come from the germline V gene. The V end was cut by 0 bases, the J end by 5 bases, with 8 bases between.

The chain is built from TRBV7-9 and TRBJ1-5; 7 bases match TRBD1. Germline V gene sequence: CDR1 SEHNR, CDR2 FQNEAQ (reference sequence). This CDR3 is 15 amino acids long. V was clipped by 5 bases and J by 4 bases; unmatched bases: 8. The CDR3 is CASSTEDRFNQPQHF. The CDR3 bases are TGTGCCAGCAGCACCGAGGACAGGTTTAATCAGCCCCAGCATTTT.

This clonotype was seen a few times. The rearrangement uses TRBV5-6 and TRBJ1-2; D is possibly TRBD1 (5 bases). CDR1 and CDR2 from the germline V gene are SGHDT and YYEEEE. The V end lost 4 bases, the J end lost 4 bases, and 14 bases lay between the germline ends. The CDR3 runs to 14 residues. CDR3 amino acids: CASSNAGQGYGYTF. The CDR3 DNA reads as TGTGCCAGCAGCAACGCCGGCCAGGGCTATGGCTACACCTTC.

This clonotype was seen repeatedly, ten times or more. This chain uses TRBV7-6 with TRBJ2-1; 15 bases line up with TRBD2. The CDR3 consists of 17 residues. V was clipped by 5 bases and J by 5 bases; unmatched bases: 7. Per germline, CDR1 SGHVS and CDR2 FNYEAQ. Here the CDR3 DNA reads TGTGCCAGCAGCCCAGGACTAGCGGGGGGGCTAAACAATGAGCAGTTCTTC. Protein sequence: CASSPGLAGGLNNEQFF.

This clonotype was seen many times. This rearrangement joins TRBV6-6 to TRBJ1-2, with TRBD1 identical over 7 bases. Germline CDR1 is MNHNY and CDR2 is SVGAGI (reference sequence). J gave up 2 bases and V 5 bases, and 11 bases lay outside the gene matches. This CDR3 spans 16 amino acids. CDR3 coding DNA: TGTGCCAGCAGTAGAGACCTCACAGGGGACAACTATGGCTACACCTTC. It translates to CASSRDLTGDNYGYTF.

There are many counts of this clonotype. The chain carries TRBV11-3 and TRBJ1-5; D unclear. Germline lookup yields CDR1 SGHNT and CDR2 YENEEA. The CDR3 runs 17 residues. V was shortened by 0 bases and J by 3 bases, with 15 bases between the two germline ends. CDR3 amino acids: CASSLDRGKAHNQPQHF. The CDR3 nucleotides read TGTGCCAGCAGCTTAGATCGAGGCAAGGCCCACAATCAGCCCCAGCATTTT. Based on the CDR3 plus reference TRBV11-3 and TRBJ1-5, the full variable domain is EAGVVQSPRYKIIEKKQPVAFWCNPISGHNTLYWYLQNLGQGPELLIRYENEEAVDDSQLPKDRFSAERLKGVDSTLKIQPAELGDSAVYLCASSLDRGKAHNQPQHFGDGTRLSIL.

This clonotype was counted at least ten times. The J gene is TRBJ1-1, the V gene TRBV7-2; tentatively, D is TRBD1 (6 bases). The V and J ends lost 6 bases and 0 bases respectively, with 11 bases between them. Germline V gene data show CDR1 as SGHTA and CDR2 as FQGNSA. This CDR3 has 14 amino acids. CDR3 region: CASSYRVVNTEAFF. CDR3 DNA: TGTGCCAGCAGTTACAGGGTTGTGAACACTGAAGCTTTCTTT.

This clonotype was recorded at least ten times. The V gene is TRBV5-1, the J gene TRBJ2-5; no clear D gene. The CDR3 length is 16 residues. CDR1 and CDR2 (germline): SGHRS, YFSETQ. The V and J ends lost 0 bases and 3 bases respectively, with 15 bases between them. CDR3 amino acids: CASSLVGSTNEETQYF. The CDR3 coding sequence is TGCGCCAGCAGCTTGGTTGGCAGTACAAACGAAGAGACCCAGTACTTC.

This clonotype was detected ten times or more. This chain links TRBV23-1 with TRBJ1-4, with a weak D call TRBD1 (5 bases). Being an ORF, TRBV23-1 has a function that is uncertain. Trimming cost V 4 bases and J 2 bases, with 14 bases left between them. The CDR3 spans 16 residues. The CDR3 protein is CASSRRPGPTNEKLFF. CDR3 sequence (DNA): TGCGCCAGCAGTCGCCGACCAGGGCCGACTAATGAAAAACTGTTTTTT.

This clonotype was seen ten or more times. The chain carries TRBV7-2 and TRBJ1-1, with 7 positions matching TRBD1. V gave up 6 bases and J gave up 4 bases; unmatched junction bases: 11. The germline gives CDR1 SGHTA, CDR2 FQGNSA. This CDR3 comprises 15 residues. The chain's CDR3 is CASSLTSTGVTEAFF. CDR3 nucleotide sequence: TGTGCCAGCAGTCTAACCTCCACAGGGGTCACTGAAGCTTTCTTT. Based on the CDR3 plus reference TRBV7-2 and TRBJ1-1, the full variable domain is GAGVSQSPSNKVTEKGKDVELRCDPISGHTALYWYRQSLGQGLEFLIYFQGNSAPDKSGLPSDRFSAERTGGSVSTLTIQRTQQEDSAVYLCASSLTSTGVTEAFFGQGTRLTVV.

At least ten counts were recorded for this clonotype. The rearrangement uses TRBV7-2 and TRBJ1-4; no definite D call. This CDR3 comprises 13 residues. With 5 bases removed from V and 11 bases from J, the gap between germline ends came to 15 bases. CDR1 and CDR2 from the germline V gene are SGHTA and FQGNSA. The CDR3: CASSRGRGGKLFF. The DNA for the CDR3 is TGTGCCAGCAGCCGAGGCCGGGGTGGGAAACTGTTTTTT.

This clonotype was observed many times. This chain connects TRBV27 to TRBJ2-2, with 8 nucleotides matching TRBD1. The CDR3 has 16 amino acids. V lost 4 bases to trimming and J lost 3 bases; unmatched junction nucleotides: 7. Germline CDR1 reads MNHEY; CDR2 reads SMNVEV (reference sequence). The CDR3 protein is CASSSWTGSYTGELFF. The CDR3 DNA is TGTGCCAGCAGTTCTTGGACAGGGTCGTACACCGGGGAGCTGTTTTTT.

In its sample, this clonotype was seen many times. J is TRBJ1-2 and V is TRBV7-2; TRBD1 agrees at 11 bases. CDR1 SGHTA and CDR2 FQGNSA come from the germline V gene. This CDR3 has 15 amino acids. V dropped 4 bases and J dropped 5; count of bases not matched to a gene: 6. In nucleotides, the CDR3 is TGTGCCAGCAGCTCTGGGACAGGGGGTTTTTATGGCTACACCTTC. Translated, it gives CASSSGTGGFYGYTF.

This chain connects TRBV29-1 to TRBJ1-2; D gene ambiguous. V lost 0 bases to trimming and J lost 3 bases, with 11 bases between them. Germline V gives CDR1 SQVTM, CDR2 ANQGSEA. The CDR3 contains 14 residues. CDR3 coding DNA: TGCAGCGTTGAAGATGAGGGCCTGTACTATGGCTACACCTTC. This codes for CSVEDEGLYYGYTF.

This clonotype has at least ten counts. V is TRBV6-5 and J is TRBJ2-1; TRBD2 matches 7 bases. This CDR3 region has 16 residues. CDR1 MNHEY and CDR2 SVGAGI come from the germline V gene. With V trimmed by 2 bases and J by 1 base, 5 bases remained unmatched. This chain's CDR3 is CASSYGGRGSYNEQFF. CDR3 nucleotide sequence: TGTGCCAGCAGTTACGGCGGGCGGGGGTCCTACAATGAGCAGTTCTTC.

There are many counts of this clonotype. V usage is TRBV7-2 and J usage is TRBJ1-1; no reliable D call. Trimming removed 2 bases at V and 0 bases at J, with 4 bases between. The CDR3 is 13 amino acids. Germline-derived CDR1 and CDR2 are SGHTA and FQGNSA. Here the CDR3 DNA reads TGTGCCAGCAGCTTAACCATGAACACTGAAGCTTTCTTT. Its translation: CASSLTMNTEAFF.

This clonotype was picked up many times. The CDR3: CASSSSQGGGNTEAFF. CDR3 in DNA: TGTGCCAGCAGTTCCTCCCAGGGAGGGGGGAACACTGAAGCTTTCTTT. The rearrangement links TRBV12-3 or TRBV12-4 to TRBJ1-1; possible D gene TRBD1, 6 bases. The CDR3 is 16 residues long. Trimming took 4 bases from V and 1 from J, leaving 16 bases between them.

This clonotype was recorded a few times. The V and J genes are TRBV7-9 and TRBJ2-1; tentative D call: TRBD2 (5 bases). The CDR3 runs 14 residues. In germline, CDR1 is SEHNR, CDR2 FQNEAQ (reference sequence). Trimming took 5 bases from V and 5 from J, leaving 13 bases between them. The CDR3 DNA follows: TGTGCCAGCAGCCTGGAGGCGGTTAACAATGAGCAGTTCTTC. This translates into CASSLEAVNNEQFF.

This clonotype was counted ten times or more. This sequence joins TRBV12-3 or TRBV12-4 and TRBJ2-1; 7 bases are shared with TRBD2. CDR3 length: 14 amino acids. Trimming removed 6 bases from V and 2 bases from J; junction bases left unmatched: 4. In DNA, the CDR3 is TGTGCCAGCAGATCCGGGACTACCTACAATGAGCAGTTCTTC. Translating it yields CASRSGTTYNEQFF.

This clonotype was seen repeatedly, ten times or more. The V and J genes are TRBV11-2 and TRBJ2-2; D remains ambiguous. Germline loops: CDR1 SGHAT, CDR2 FQNNGV. The ends were cut back, 2 bases at V and 7 bases at J, with 8 bases in the middle. The CDR3 runs 13 residues. The CDR3 spells CASSLTLLGELFF. CDR3 coding DNA: TGTGCCAGCAGCTTAACCCTTCTCGGGGAGCTGTTTTTT. The full variable domain, its missing parts supplied by reference TRBV11-2 and TRBJ2-2, is EAGVAQSPRYKIIEKRQSVAFWCNPISGHATLYWYQQILGQGPKLLIQFQNNGVVDDSQLPKDRFSAERLKGVDSTLKIQPAKLEDSAVYLCASSLTLLGELFFGEGSRLTVL.